This is a list of T cell receptor beta chains from one sample in a study of T cell responses to AZD1222 COVID-19 vaccine. Clones were sequenced by immunoSEQ multiplex PCR, and TCRdb holds only the in-frame ones, with some missing. The table includes approximately 110,000 clones, 88% detected once. The starting material was peripheral blood, obtained on day 0 of AZD1222 vaccination. All receptors come from an adult in good health. Both conserved end residues are part of each CDR3. The D gene is left open where the match is weak. A clone size is listed for some rows: how often the clone was seen (once, few, many), or a class if it is expanded.

>TRBJ1-1|TRBD1|-|TRBV27
TGTGCCAGCTGGTCGTGGGGACAGGGGCGAACTTTCTTT
CASWSWGQGRTFF
>TRBJ2-5|-|-|TRBV19
TGTGCCAGTAGTATACTTGGTGAGACCCAGTACTTC
CASSILGETQYF
>TRBJ1-4|-|-|TRBV9
TGTGCCAGCAGCGTAGAGGGGTGGGAGGCAACTAATGAAAAACTGTTTTTT
CASSVEGWEATNEKLFF
>TRBJ2-3|-|-|TRBV3-1/TRBV3-2
TGTGCCAGCAGCCAGACGGGCACAGATACGCAGTATTTT
CASSQTGTDTQYF
>TRBJ2-1|TRBD1|-|TRBV5-1
TGCGCCAGCAGCTTGTCGGGGACAGGGTTAGGTGAGCAGTTCTTC
CASSLSGTGLGEQFF
>TRBJ2-5|-|-|TRBV6-2/TRBV6-3
TGTGCCAGCAGTTCCGCGTTCCGACAAGACATACAGTACCAAGAGACCCAGTACTTC
CASSSAFRQDIQYQETQYF
>TRBJ2-1|-|-|TRBV24-1
TGTGCCACCAGTGACTACAGCAATGAGCAGTTCTTC
CATSDYSNEQFF
>TRBJ2-1|-|-|TRBV12-3/TRBV12-4
TGTGCCAGCAGTTTTGTATACAATGAGCAGTTCTTC
CASSFVYNEQFF
>TRBJ2-5|-|-|TRBV12-3/TRBV12-4
TGTGCCAGCAGTTTTTCCGGGCAAGAGACCCAGTACTTC
CASSFSGQETQYF
>TRBJ2-7|TRBD2|-|TRBV9
TGTGCCAGCAGCGTAGTTCCCCCGACTAGCGGGAGTACCTACGAGCAGTACTTC
CASSVVPPTSGSTYEQYF
>TRBJ2-2|-|-|TRBV7-9
TGTGCCAGCAGCTTATCCGGGGAGCTGTTTTTT
CASSLSGELFF
>TRBJ2-2|TRBD2|-|TRBV30
TGTGCCTGGACTGGACTAGCGGGAGGTACGACCGGGGAGCTGTTTTTT
CAWTGLAGGTTGELFF
>TRBJ2-1|TRBD1|-|TRBV3-1/TRBV3-2
TGTGCCAGCAGCCGAACCGGGACAGGCTTCAATGAGCAGTTCTTC
CASSRTGTGFNEQFF
>TRBJ1-6|-|once|TRBV19
TGTGCCAGTAGTATGTGGCACGGGGGCACTGAGAATTCACCCCTCCACTTT
CASSMWHGGTENSPLHF
>TRBJ2-2|-|once|TRBV4-2
TGTGCCAGCAGCCAACCAACCGGGGAGCTGTTTTTT
CASSQPTGELFF
>TRBJ2-2|-|-|TRBV20-1
TGCAGTACTACTAGCACCGGGGAGCTGTTTTTT
CSTTSTGELFF
>TRBJ2-1|TRBD2|-|TRBV29-1
TGCAGCGTTGAAGGTTCCCCCCTTAGCGGGGGCAATGAGCAGTTCTTC
CSVEGSPLSGGNEQFF
>TRBJ1-1|-|-|TRBV6-2/TRBV6-3
TGTGCCAGCAGTCGGGCCACTGAAGCTTTCTTT
CASSRATEAFF
>TRBJ2-1|-|-|TRBV5-4
TGTGCCAGCAGCTTGACGGCTGAGCAGTTCTTC
CASSLTAEQFF
>TRBJ2-5|TRBD2|-|TRBV5-1
TGCGCCAGCAGCTACGTGGGACTAGAGGGGGAGACCCAGTACTTC
CASSYVGLEGETQYF
>TRBJ2-5|-|-|TRBV5-1
TGCGCCAGCACAGCGACCCCAGGGGTACAAGAGACCCAGTACTTC
CASTATPGVQETQYF
>TRBJ1-1|-|-|TRBV11-1
TGTGCCAGCAGCTTTGGTACCACTGAAGCTTTCTTT
CASSFGTTEAFF
>TRBJ2-7|-|-|TRBV7-2
TGTGCCAGCAGCTCAGATTGGGTCGGCGAGCAGTACTTC
CASSSDWVGEQYF
>TRBJ2-3|TRBD2|-|TRBV27
TGTGCCAGCAGTTATATAGCGGGAACTTGGTATTTT
CASSYIAGTWYF
>TRBJ1-6|TRBD1|-|TRBV6-5
TGTGCCAGCAGTCAGGGGGACTCACCCCTCCACTTT
CASSQGDSPLHF
>TRBJ1-2|TRBD1|-|TRBV18
TGTGCCAGCTCACCACCTGGGACAGAGGGCTACACCTTC
CASSPPGTEGYTF
>TRBJ1-4|-|few|TRBV7-4
TGTGCCAGCAGCCGCTTTAGGGGCTTAGGGGAAAAACTGTTTTTT
CASSRFRGLGEKLFF
>TRBJ2-2|-|-|TRBV30
TGTGCCTGGACCGGACGGGTCACCGGGGAGCTGTTTTTT
CAWTGRVTGELFF
>TRBJ2-5|TRBD2|-|TRBV2
TGTGCCAGCAGGGGACTAGCGGGATGGGAGACCCAGTACTTC
CASRGLAGWETQYF
>TRBJ1-4|-|-|TRBV13
TGTGCCAGCAGCTTAAAGGTGGCGGACGAAAAACTGTTTTTT
CASSLKVADEKLFF
>TRBJ1-2|-|-|TRBV19
TGTGCCAGTACCGTTACAGGGCCTAACTATGGCTACACCTTC
CASTVTGPNYGYTF
>TRBJ2-7|-|-|TRBV6-6
TGTGCCAGCAGTTACCGAGACGGAGTAGGCGAGCAGTACTTC
CASSYRDGVGEQYF
>TRBJ1-3|-|-|TRBV3-1/TRBV3-2
TGTGCCAGCAGCCAATGGACAGATGGAAACACCATATATTTT
CASSQWTDGNTIYF
>TRBJ2-1|-|-|TRBV5-8
TGTGCCAGCAGCTTGATATATGAGCAGTTCTTC
CASSLIYEQFF
>TRBJ1-4|-|-|TRBV4-1
TGCGCCAGCAGCCAGGTACAAGAAAAACTGTTTTTT
CASSQVQEKLFF
>TRBJ2-7|TRBD1|-|TRBV28
TGTGCCAGCAAGGGCACCGGGACAGCCTACGAGCAGTACTTC
CASKGTGTAYEQYF
>TRBJ2-7|TRBD2|-|TRBV4-3
TGCGCCAGCAGCCAAGATTCGAAGGGACTAGCATACGAGCAGTACTTC
CASSQDSKGLAYEQYF
>TRBJ2-3|-|-|TRBV19
TGTGCCAGTAGTAGGGCCAGCACAGATACGCAGTATTTT
CASSRASTDTQYF
>TRBJ1-1|TRBD1|-|TRBV11-3
TGTGCCAGCAGCTCAGACAGGGGGGAAGCTTTCTTT
CASSSDRGEAFF
>TRBJ2-7|-|-|TRBV7-2
TGTGCCAGCAGCTTAGTCAGGGCTAGCTCCTACGAGCAGTACTTC
CASSLVRASSYEQYF
>TRBJ1-2|-|-|TRBV5-4
TGTGCCAGCAGCTTTTCCTCCGACAGAATATATGGCTACACCTTC
CASSFSSDRIYGYTF
>TRBJ2-1|TRBD2|-|TRBV29-1
TGCAGCGTTGAATCGAGGCGCGGGAGCTTCGGGAATGAGCAGTTCTTC
CSVESRRGSFGNEQFF
>TRBJ2-7|-|-|TRBV12-3/TRBV12-4
TGTGCCAGCAGTTACGGCTACGAGCAGTACTTC
CASSYGYEQYF
>TRBJ1-1|-|-|TRBV2
TGTGCCAGCAGTGTGGGGTTGGGCACTGAAGCTTTCTTT
CASSVGLGTEAFF